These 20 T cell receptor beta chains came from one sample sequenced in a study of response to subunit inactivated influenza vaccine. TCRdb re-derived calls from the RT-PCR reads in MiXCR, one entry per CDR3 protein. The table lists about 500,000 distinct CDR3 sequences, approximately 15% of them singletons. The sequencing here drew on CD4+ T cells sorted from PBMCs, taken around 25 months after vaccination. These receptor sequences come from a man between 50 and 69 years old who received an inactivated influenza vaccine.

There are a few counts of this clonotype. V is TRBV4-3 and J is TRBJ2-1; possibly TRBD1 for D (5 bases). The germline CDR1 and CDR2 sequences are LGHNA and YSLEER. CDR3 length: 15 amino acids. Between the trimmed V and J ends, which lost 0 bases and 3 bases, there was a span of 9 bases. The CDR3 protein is CASSQDLTDYNEQFF. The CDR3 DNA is TGCGCCAGCAGCCAAGATTTGACAGACTACAATGAGCAGTTCTTC.

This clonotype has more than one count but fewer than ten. CDR3 DNA sequence: TGTGCCAGCAGTTATTATTCACAGGGTGTCAACTATGGCTACACCTTC. Translating it yields CASSYYSQGVNYGYTF. The chain has TRBV27 and TRBJ1-2; tentative D call: TRBD1 (6 bases). Germline CDR1 and CDR2: MNHEY and SMNVEV (reference sequence). This CDR3 contains 16 residues. Trimming removed 4 bases from V and 2 bases from J, with 17 bases in between.

CDR3 sequence: CASSFIGTPLEAFF. In DNA form, the CDR3 reads TGTGCCAGCAGTTTTATTGGGACGCCGCTGGAAGCTTTCTTT. The chain has TRBV12-3 or TRBV12-4 and TRBJ1-1; a possible D gene is TRBD1 (5 bases). Trimming cost V 3 bases and J 8 bases, with 16 bases left between them. The CDR3 is 14 residues long.

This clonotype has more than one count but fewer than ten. DNA of the CDR3: TGTGGTAGCTCCTATAATTCACCCCTCCACTTT. The encoded protein is CGSSYNSPLHF. The chain is built from TRBV28 and TRBJ1-6, with D uncertain. The CDR3 is 11 residues long. CDR1 is MDHEN, CDR2 SYDVKM, per germline.

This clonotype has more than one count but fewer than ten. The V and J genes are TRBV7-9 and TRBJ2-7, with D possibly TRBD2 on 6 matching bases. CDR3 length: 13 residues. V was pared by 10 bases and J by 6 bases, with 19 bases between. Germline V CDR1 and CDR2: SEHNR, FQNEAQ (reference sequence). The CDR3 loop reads CATLGTRPTEQYF. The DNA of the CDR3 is TGTGCCACCCTTGGGACTCGACCGACCGAGCAGTACTTC. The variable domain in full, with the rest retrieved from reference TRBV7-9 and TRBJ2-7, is DTGVSQNPRHKITKRGQNVTFRCDPISEHNRLYWYRQTLGQGPEFLTYFQNEAQLEKSRLLSDRFSAERPKGSFSTLEIQRTEQGDSAMYLCATLGTRPTEQYFGPGTRLTVT.

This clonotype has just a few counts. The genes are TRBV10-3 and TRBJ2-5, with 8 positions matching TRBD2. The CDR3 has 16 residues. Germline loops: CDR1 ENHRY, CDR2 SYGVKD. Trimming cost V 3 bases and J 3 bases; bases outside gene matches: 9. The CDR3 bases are TGTGCCATCAGTGACTATGGAAGCGGGAGAAAAGAGACCCAGTACTTC. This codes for CAISDYGSGRKETQYF.

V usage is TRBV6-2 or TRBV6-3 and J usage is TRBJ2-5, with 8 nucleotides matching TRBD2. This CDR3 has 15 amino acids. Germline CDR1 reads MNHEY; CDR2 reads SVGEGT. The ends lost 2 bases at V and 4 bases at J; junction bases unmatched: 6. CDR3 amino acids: CASSYGSGSGETQYF. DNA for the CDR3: TGTGCCAGCAGTTACGGGAGCGGGAGTGGAGAGACCCAGTACTTC.

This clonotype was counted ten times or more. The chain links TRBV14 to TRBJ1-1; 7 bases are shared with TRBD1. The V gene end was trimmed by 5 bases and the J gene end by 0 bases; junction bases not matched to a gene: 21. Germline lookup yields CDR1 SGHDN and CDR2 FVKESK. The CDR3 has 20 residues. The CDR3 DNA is TGTGCCAGCAGCACCTACGACTTATTTAGGGGCGACAGGGTGAACACTGAAGCTTTCTTT. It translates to CASSTYDLFRGDRVNTEAFF.

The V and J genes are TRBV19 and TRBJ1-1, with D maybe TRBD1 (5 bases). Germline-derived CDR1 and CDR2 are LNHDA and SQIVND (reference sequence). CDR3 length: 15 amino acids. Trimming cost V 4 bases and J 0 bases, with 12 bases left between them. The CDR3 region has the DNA TGTGCCAGTAGTAAACTAGGGACGGTGAACACTGAAGCTTTCTTT. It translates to CASSKLGTVNTEAFF. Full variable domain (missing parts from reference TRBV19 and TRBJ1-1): DGGITQSPKYLFRKEGQNVTLSCEQNLNHDAMYWYRQDPGQGLRLIYYSQIVNDFQKGDIAEGYSVSREKKESFPLTVTSAQKNPTAFYLCASSKLGTVNTEAFFGQGTRLTVV.

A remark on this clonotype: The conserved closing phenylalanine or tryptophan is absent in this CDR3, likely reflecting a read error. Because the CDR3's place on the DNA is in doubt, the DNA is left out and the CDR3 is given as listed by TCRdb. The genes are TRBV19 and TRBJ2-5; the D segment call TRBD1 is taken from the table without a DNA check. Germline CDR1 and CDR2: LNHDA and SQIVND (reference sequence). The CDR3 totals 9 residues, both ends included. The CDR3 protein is CASTVRREG.

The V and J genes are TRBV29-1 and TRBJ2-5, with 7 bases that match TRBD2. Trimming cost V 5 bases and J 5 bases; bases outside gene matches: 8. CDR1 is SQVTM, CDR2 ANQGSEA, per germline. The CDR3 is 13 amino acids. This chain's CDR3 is CSVRWAGAETQYF. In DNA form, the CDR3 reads TGCAGCGTTAGATGGGCGGGAGCGGAGACCCAGTACTTC.

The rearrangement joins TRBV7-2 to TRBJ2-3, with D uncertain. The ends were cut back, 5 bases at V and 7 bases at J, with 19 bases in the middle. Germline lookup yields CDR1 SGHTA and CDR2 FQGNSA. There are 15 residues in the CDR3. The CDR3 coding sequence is TGTGCCAGCAGCCACTGGCAAAAAGAACGCAATACGCAGTATTTT. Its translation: CASSHWQKERNTQYF.

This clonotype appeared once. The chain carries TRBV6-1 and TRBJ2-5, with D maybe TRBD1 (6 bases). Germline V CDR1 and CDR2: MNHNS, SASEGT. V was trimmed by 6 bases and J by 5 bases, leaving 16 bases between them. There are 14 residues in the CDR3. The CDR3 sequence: CASSWGPVVETQYF. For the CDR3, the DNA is TGTGCCAGCAGCTGGGGGCCCGTAGTGGAGACCCAGTACTTC.

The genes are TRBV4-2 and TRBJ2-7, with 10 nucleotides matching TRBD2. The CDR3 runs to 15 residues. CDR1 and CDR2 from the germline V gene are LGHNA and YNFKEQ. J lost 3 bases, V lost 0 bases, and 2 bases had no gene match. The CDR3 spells CASSQELAGYYEQYF. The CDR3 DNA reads TGTGCCAGCAGCCAAGAACTAGCGGGGTACTACGAGCAGTACTTC.

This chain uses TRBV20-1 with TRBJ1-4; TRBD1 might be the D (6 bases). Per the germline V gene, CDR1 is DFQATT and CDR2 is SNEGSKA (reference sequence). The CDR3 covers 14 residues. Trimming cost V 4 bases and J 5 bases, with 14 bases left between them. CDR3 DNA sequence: TGCAGTGCTACTCAGGGGCGCGGGAATGAAAAACTGTTTTTT. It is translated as CSATQGRGNEKLFF.

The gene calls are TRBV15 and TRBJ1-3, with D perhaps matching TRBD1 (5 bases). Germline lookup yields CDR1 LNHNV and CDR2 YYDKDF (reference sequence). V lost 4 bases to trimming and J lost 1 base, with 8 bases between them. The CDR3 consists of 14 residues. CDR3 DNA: TGTGCCACCAGCACCGGGACGTCTGGAAACACCATATATTTT. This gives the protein CATSTGTSGNTIYF.

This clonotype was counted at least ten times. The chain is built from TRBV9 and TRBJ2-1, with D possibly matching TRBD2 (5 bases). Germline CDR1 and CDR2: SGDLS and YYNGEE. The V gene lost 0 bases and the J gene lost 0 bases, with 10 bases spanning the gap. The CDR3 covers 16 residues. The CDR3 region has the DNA TGTGCCAGCAGCGTAGGAGCGGAAAGCTCCTACAATGAGCAGTTCTTC. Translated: CASSVGAESSYNEQFF.

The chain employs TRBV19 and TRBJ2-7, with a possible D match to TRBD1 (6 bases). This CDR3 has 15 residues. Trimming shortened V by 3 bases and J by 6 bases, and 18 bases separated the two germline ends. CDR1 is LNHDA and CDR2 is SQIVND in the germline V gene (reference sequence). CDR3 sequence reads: CASSIQGHLLREQYF. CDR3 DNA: TGTGCCAGTAGTATTCAGGGACACCTATTACGCGAGCAGTACTTC.

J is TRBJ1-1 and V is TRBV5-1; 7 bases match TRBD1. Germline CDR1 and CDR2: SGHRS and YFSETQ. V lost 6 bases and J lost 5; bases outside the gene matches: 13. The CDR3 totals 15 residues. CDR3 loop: CASNLDRDSKTEAFF. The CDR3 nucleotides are TGCGCCAGCAACTTAGACAGGGATTCAAAGACTGAAGCTTTCTTT.

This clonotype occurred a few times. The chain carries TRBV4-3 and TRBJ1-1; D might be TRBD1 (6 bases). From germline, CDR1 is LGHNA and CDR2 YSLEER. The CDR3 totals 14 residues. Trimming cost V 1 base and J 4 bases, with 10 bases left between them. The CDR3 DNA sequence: TGCGCCAGCAGCCAAGGGCCGGGGGCCACTGAAGCTTTCTTT. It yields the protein CASSQGPGATEAFF.